A selection of T cell receptor beta chains follows, all from one sample in a study of glioma-infiltrating T cells after dendritic cell vaccination. Data came from immunoSEQ multiplex PCR; TCRdb stores just in-frame clones and leaves some out. The sample lists some 70,000 clones; 81% were seen once. The sequencing here drew on blood, taken before dendritic cell vaccination. Receptors were obtained from a human donor with glioblastoma. Both conserved end residues are part of each CDR3. A D gene is named only where the DNA matches it firmly.

len	d_gene	v_gene	CDR3aa
13	-	TRBV27	CASSLIRDSPLHF
14	TRBD1	TRBV18	CASSPGQGQETQYF
16	TRBD1	TRBV6-1	CASSEDVDRALYGYTF
16	TRBD2	TRBV6-1	CASSEGPSGASYEQYF
14	TRBD2	TRBV29-1	CSATGTSAPDTQYF
15	-	TRBV7-3	CASSTTGSPAYGYTF
16	-	TRBV28	CASSSSGLRSGNTIYF
16	-	TRBV5-1	CASSSGHDSFNEKLFF
15	-	TRBV4-3	CASSQVGGQPGRMYF
14	-	TRBV18	CASSPPEGNYEQYF
13	-	TRBV19	CASSKGGRYEQYF
16	TRBD1	TRBV7-9	CASSLGGTGEYNEQFF
15	TRBD1	TRBV5-4	CASSSANDRGLEQYF
18	TRBD1	TRBV7-3	CASSPKRSGTANTGELFF
14	TRBD1	TRBV29-1	CSVGDQGAGQPQHF
15	TRBD2	TRBV6-5	CASSTLAGNTDTQYF
15	TRBD1	TRBV13	CASSSPGTGNVEQYF
15	-	TRBV6-5	CASSATREKDTEAFF
16	-	TRBV5-6	CASSPQTANLNSPLHF
11	-	TRBV2	CAGGGVGEQYF
16	-	TRBV10-3	CATAANGLTNTDTQYF
15	-	TRBV7-9	CASSLGRGEGEKLFF
13	-	TRBV7-2	CASSLSGGDEAFF
11	-	TRBV30	CARSSGYGYTF
14	-	TRBV5-1	CASSLGSGAYEQYF
14	-	TRBV7-2	CASSLARVSYEQYF
15	TRBD1	TRBV4-3	CASSRTGTGHYEQYF
15	TRBD1	TRBV7-9	CASSPHTPGQGVFFF
15	-	TRBV6-5	CASSHRDTPQETQYF
16	TRBD2	TRBV5-1	CASSFAGRGSSDTQYF
14	-	TRBV4-1	CASSQGRANYGYTF
14	TRBD2	TRBV6-1	CASTPSGPTDTQYF
15	TRBD1	TRBV6-6	CASSYATGGNQPQHF
11	TRBD1	TRBV6-5	CASVGGTGKYF
15	TRBD1	TRBV18	CASSRQGADTGELFF
13	TRBD1	TRBV7-8	CASSVGQSYEQYF